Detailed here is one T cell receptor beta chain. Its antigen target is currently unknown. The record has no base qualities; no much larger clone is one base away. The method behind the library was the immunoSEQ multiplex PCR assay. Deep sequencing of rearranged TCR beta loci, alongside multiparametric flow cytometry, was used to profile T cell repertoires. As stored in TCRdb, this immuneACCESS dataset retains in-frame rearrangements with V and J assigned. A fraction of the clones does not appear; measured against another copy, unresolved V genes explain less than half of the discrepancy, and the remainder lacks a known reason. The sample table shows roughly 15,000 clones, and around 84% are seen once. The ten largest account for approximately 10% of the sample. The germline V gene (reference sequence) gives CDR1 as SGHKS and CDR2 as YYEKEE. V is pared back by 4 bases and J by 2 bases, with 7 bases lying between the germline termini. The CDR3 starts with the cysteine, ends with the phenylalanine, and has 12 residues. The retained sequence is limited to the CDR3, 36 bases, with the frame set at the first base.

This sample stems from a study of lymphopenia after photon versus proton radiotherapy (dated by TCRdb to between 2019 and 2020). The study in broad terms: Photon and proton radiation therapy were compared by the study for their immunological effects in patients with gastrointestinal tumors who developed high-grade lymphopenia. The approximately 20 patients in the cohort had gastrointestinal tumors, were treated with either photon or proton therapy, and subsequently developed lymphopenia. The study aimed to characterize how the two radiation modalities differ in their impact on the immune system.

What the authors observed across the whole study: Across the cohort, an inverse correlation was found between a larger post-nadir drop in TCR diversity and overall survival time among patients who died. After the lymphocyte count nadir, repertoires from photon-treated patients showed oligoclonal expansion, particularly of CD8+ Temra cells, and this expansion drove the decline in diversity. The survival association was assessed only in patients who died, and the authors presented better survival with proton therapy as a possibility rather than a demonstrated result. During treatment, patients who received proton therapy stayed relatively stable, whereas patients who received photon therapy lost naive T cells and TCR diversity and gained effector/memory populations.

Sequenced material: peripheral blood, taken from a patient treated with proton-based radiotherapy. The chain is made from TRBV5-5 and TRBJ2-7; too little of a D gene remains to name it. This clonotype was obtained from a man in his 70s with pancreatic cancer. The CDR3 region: CASSLIAYEQYF. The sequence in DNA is TGTGCCAGCAGCCTCATCGCCTACGAGCAGTACTTC.